The sequence of this T cell receptor (beta chain) was determined in a study of cytomegalovirus exposure and HLA in healthy donors listed by TCRdb under 2017. Some background on the complete study: An earlier analysis of more than 550 of the donors reported roughly 300 Gb of sequence data and 95 million to 140 million unique TCR beta sequences obtained from some 200 million T cells. An early release covering roughly 640 HLA-typed donors comprised about 320 gigabases of sequencing data and approximately 85 million unique TCR sequences. Among the roughly 400 genotyped donors, around 81% belonged to the genetic ancestry cluster associated with self-reported Caucasian donors. The study was designed to test whether signatures of past pathogen exposure could be identified by cataloging public T cell receptors. Using immunosequencing, the study profiled T cell repertoires from 666 subjects and related those repertoires to cytomegalovirus serostatus. A separate validation cohort of over a hundred different subjects was used in addition to the roughly 700-subject first cohort. High-throughput TCR immunosequencing, statistical association of individual TCRs with disease status, and machine learning were combined to predict cytomegalovirus infection status. A later analysis re-examined previously published TCR beta repertoires from several hundred donors and added high-resolution HLA genotyping to investigate patterns of TCR occurrence. Rather than drawing on any new phenotypic data, the later analysis identified candidate immune exposures from TCR beta sequences and the way those sequences occurred across donors. An earlier analysis of fewer than 750 of the donors used high-throughput TCR beta sequencing to judge whether each TCR beta V gene segment behaved as functional or pseudogenic. Donor age, sex, ethnicity and CMV serostatus were compiled together with the repertoire data. A later genetic analysis used genome-wide SNP genotypes for about 65% of the 666 donors, treating that subset as a discovery cohort. Every discovery cohort repertoire had been produced on one sequencing platform. Both class I and class II loci were covered by HLA typing, at four-digit resolution. The number of donors typed differed by locus, with about 629-630 for A, B, C, DRB1 and DQB1, more than 500 for DQA1, under 610 for DPA1, and 450 to 480 for DPB1. Roughly 5 DR-DQ haplotypes were handled as single units for association and clustering, since linkage in the cohort was strong. On average, roughly 250,000 unique TCR beta nucleotide sequences were sequenced per donor among a few hundred genotyped donors of the cohort, with roughly 18% of those sequences being non-productive.

The library was generated by the immunoSEQ multiplex PCR assay. A mixture of 60 forward primers for TCR Vbeta segments and 13 reverse primers for TCR Jbeta segments was used in the multiplex PCR. Amplification of the CDR3 region of rearranged TCR beta genes was performed with a multiplex PCR assay on genomic DNA. Amplified TCR beta libraries were sequenced as 87-base-pair reads on the Illumina HiSeq System. The published analysis was carried out like this. A later analysis tallied tens of millions of unique TCR beta chains across the 666 repertoires, and about 12 million of those chains were shared by two or more donors. Raw reads were error-corrected and collapsed into unique sequences with a nearest-neighbor algorithm that merged closely related sequences to remove PCR and sequencing errors. Alignment of CDR3 sequences to IMGT reference sequences was used to assign V, D and J gene segments. For a sequence to be retained, a match of at least six nucleotides to both a V gene segment and a J gene segment was required. A rearrangement counted as productive if the CDR3 had no stop codons and remained in frame with V and J, and every other rearrangement counted as non-productive. CDR3 was defined according to IMGT convention as the region running from the second conserved V-encoded cysteine to the conserved J-encoded phenylalanine. The earlier analysis of some 540 of the donors excluded any sequence lacking an unambiguous match to a single V gene segment. An earlier analysis of fewer than 650 of the donors classified V segments as functional when productive rearrangements were above 56.7% and as segregating when the standard deviation between donors was above 5%. A statistical classification framework was developed to diagnose cytomegalovirus status using the catalog of TCR beta chain sequences. V and J gene assignment, in a later analysis, came from comparing TCR nucleotide sequences with IMGT/GENE-DB human TR gene sequences. Using the TCRdist pipeline, a later analysis assigned CDR3 sequences along with most-parsimonious VDJ recombination scenarios. In a later analysis, each TCR beta chain was defined by its CDR3 amino acid sequence together with its V-gene family, and reads without a unique V-gene family were excluded. A later analysis removed 450 to 600 highly shared, low-generation-probability nucleotide sequences to deal with suspected cross-contamination and a sequencing artifact. In a later analysis, a clonal expansion index for each public chain was calculated from normalized within-repertoire ranks of inferred template counts. In a later analysis, generation probabilities were computed using a VDJ recombination model fitted to out-of-frame rearrangements, and the results were checked against IGoR. Hypergeometric tests were used in a later analysis to score TCR-TCR, TCR-HLA and TCR-CMV co-occurrence, with a repertoire-size bias correction applied to the TCR pairs. To estimate false discovery rates, a later analysis permuted the HLA or CMV assignments 20 times. In a later analysis, co-occurring TCRs were grouped with DBSCAN, and TCRdist sequence similarity was added when clustering was performed within HLA-allele-positive subsets. Co-occurrence clustering excluded repertoires with fewer than 30,000 or more than 120,000 public chains, plus five with anomalous nucleotide sharing. This immuneACCESS table, as held by TCRdb, lists in-frame sequences with V and J called but not all clones. Of the missing ones, under half trace to an unresolved V gene in checked studies; the others have no known cause. Clone size and V and J calls were adopted from that table, with D and trimming inferred from the DNA. This sample lists approximately 170,000 clones; approximately 67% were detected once. Of the sample, around 4% falls within the top ten clones.

The cohort was made up of approximately 670 healthy bone marrow donors. All cohort members were sampled while nominally healthy, although unrecorded immune exposures were likely present. The donor was CMV seropositive and was included in the group of some 290 seropositive cohort members. A peripheral blood sample was provided by each donor, and peripheral blood mononuclear cells were used for TCR beta sequencing. The Qiagen DNeasy Blood Extraction Kit was used to extract genomic DNA from the blood cell samples. This clone has more than one count but fewer than ten. Its antigen has not been determined. The sample holds no much larger clone one base away, and base qualities are not on file. V is reduced by 3 bases and J by 9 bases, leaving a spacing of 21 bases between them. In the germline V gene (reference sequence), CDR1 corresponds to LNHDA and CDR2 to SQIVND. The CDR3 spans 16 residues, from the cysteine through the phenylalanine. Of the read, only the CDR3 DNA is kept; its 48 bases are in frame from base 1.

What the work shows at the level of the full study, not this receptor alone: Most TCR sequences were observed very rarely across donors, whereas some public TCRs were present in many individuals. In a later analysis, the rate of TCR association differed among HLA loci, with DRB1 alleles having the most associated TCRs and HLA-C alleles having the fewest. Sequencing depth was assumed to be roughly uniform across donors in the presence/absence analyses, though that assumption may not hold. Seventeen rarely observed V segments, including chromosome 9 orphons, were excluded from the earlier analysis of about 610 of the donors because counts were too low. In this cohort, only TCR beta chains were sequenced, and detectable features were limited by the absence of alpha or paired-chain data. A few of the identified cytomegalovirus-associated TCR beta chains were confirmed in vitro to be specific for cytomegalovirus antigens. Because HLA typing was unavailable for some donors at each locus, only the typed subset was used in association tests. In the study, around 160 TCR beta chains were listed as associated with cytomegalovirus. A later genetic analysis reported fewer N-insertions in productive TCRs among donors in an Asian-associated ancestry cluster than the roughly 620-donor mean. In a later genetic analysis, a missense DCLRE1C variant was associated with V-gene and J-gene trimming of TCR beta chains, and the association was replicated in an independent cohort. Most CMV-associated TCR beta chains appeared to be HLA-restricted in a later analysis, and the HLA associations seemed to be driven largely by CMV exposure. Some IMGT-functional V segments, including TRBV6-2 and TRBV6-3, could not be told apart with the 87-base-pair reads, so those segments were excluded. Linkage disequilibrium might explain the correlated functional status among segregating V segments, but an unknown experimental factor could not be excluded. The authors suggested that the approach could potentially be generalized to other disease states and immunological phenotypes. Compared with equally common non-associated chains, HLA-associated TCR beta chains in a later analysis were more clonally expanded and had lower generation probabilities. An earlier analysis of approximately 570 of the donors showed that most TCR beta V segments appeared in productive rearrangements either about 87% or about 30% of the time, which broadly matched IMGT annotations. Immune exposure information for the cohort was limited to CMV serostatus. In a later analysis, 15,000 to 20,000 TCR beta sequences were associated with specific HLA alleles at a false discovery rate of 0.05. In both the original and validation cohorts, the classifier was reported to diagnose cytomegalovirus status with high specificity and sensitivity. A further reported finding was that TCR beta sequences accurately predicted the HLA-A and HLA-B alleles for most subjects in the first cohort. According to a later analysis, parvovirus B19, influenza, CMV and Epstein-Barr virus appeared linked to several top co-occurrence clusters. Assigning TCR associations to individual alleles was difficult when HLA alleles, especially DR and DQ, strongly co-occurred. A cluster of highly shared sequence variants was judged likely to represent a technical artifact of the sequencing pipeline.

The sample taken for sequencing was PBMCs. Rearrangement joined TRBV19 to TRBJ2-1; the D segment could be TRBD2, given 6 matching bases. This TCR derives from a woman aged 18-29 years in good health and CMV-seropositive. The bases read TGTGCCAGTAGTATCCCCGGGAGTGGGACCACGGGTGAGCAGTTCTTC. The resulting protein is CASSIPGSGTTGEQFF.